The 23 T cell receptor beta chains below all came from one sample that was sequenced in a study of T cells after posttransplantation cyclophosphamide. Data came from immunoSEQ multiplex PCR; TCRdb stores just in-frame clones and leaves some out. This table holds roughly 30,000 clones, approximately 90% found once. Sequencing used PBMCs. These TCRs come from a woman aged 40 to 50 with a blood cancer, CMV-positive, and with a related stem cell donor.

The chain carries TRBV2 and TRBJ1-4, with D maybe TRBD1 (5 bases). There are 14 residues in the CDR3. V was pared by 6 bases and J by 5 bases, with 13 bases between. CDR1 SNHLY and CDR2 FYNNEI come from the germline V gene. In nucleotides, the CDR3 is TGTGCCAGCAGGCAGGGTTCGAACAATGAAAAACTGTTTTTT. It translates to CASRQGSNNEKLFF.

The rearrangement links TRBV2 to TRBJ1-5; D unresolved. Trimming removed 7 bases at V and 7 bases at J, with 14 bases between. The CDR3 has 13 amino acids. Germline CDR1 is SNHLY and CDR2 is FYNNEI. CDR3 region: CASILREGQPQHF. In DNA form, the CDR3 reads TGTGCCAGCATCCTTAGGGAGGGCCAGCCCCAGCATTTT.

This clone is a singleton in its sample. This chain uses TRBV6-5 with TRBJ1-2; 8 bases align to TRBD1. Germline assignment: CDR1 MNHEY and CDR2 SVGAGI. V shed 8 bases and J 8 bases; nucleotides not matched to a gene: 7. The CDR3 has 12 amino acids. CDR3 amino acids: CASGQGARGYTF. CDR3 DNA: TGTGCCAGCGGCCAGGGGGCGAGGGGCTACACCTTC.

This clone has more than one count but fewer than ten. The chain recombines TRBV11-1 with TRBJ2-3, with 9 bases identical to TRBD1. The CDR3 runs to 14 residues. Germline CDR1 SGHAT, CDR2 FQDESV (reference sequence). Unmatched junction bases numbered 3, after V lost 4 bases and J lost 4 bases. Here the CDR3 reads CASSSRQGADTQYF. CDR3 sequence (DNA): TGTGCCAGCAGCTCGAGACAGGGGGCAGATACGCAGTATTTT.

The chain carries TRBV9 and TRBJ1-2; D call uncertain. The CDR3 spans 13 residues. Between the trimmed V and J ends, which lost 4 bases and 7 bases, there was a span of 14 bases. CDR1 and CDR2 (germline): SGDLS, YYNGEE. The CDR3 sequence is CASSPMGVSGYTF. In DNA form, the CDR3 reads TGTGCCAGCAGCCCCATGGGCGTTTCTGGCTACACCTTC.

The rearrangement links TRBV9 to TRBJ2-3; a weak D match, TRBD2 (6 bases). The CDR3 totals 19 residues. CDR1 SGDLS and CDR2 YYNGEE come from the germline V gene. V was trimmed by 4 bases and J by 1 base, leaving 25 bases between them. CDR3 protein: CASSPGPEAGGTRTDTQYF. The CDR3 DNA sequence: TGTGCCAGCAGCCCGGGACCGGAGGCGGGCGGGACGCGCACAGATACGCAGTATTTT.

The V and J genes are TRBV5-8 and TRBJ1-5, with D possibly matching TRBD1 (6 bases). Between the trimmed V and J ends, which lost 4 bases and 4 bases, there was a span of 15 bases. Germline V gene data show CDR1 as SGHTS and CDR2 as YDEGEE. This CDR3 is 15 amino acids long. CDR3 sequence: CASSPEGGSNQPQHF. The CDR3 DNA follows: TGTGCCAGCAGCCCCGAAGGGGGTTCTAATCAGCCCCAGCATTTT.

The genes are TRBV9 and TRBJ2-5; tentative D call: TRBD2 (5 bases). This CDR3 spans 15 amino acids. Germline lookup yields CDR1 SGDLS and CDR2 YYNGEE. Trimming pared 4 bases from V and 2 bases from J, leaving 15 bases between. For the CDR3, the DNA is TGTGCCAGCAGCTCCCCCGGGGTACAGCAAGAGACCCAGTACTTC. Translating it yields CASSSPGVQQETQYF.

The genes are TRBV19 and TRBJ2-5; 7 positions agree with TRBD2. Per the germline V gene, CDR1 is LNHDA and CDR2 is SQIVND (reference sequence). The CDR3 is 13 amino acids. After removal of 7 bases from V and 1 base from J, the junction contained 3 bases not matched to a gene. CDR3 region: CASTPSGQETQYF. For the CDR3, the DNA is TGTGCCAGTACCCCTAGCGGCCAAGAGACCCAGTACTTC. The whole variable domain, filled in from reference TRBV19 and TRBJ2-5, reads DGGITQSPKYLFRKEGQNVTLSCEQNLNHDAMYWYRQDPGQGLRLIYYSQIVNDFQKGDIAEGYSVSREKKESFPLTVTSAQKNPTAFYLCASTPSGQETQYFGPGTRLLVL.

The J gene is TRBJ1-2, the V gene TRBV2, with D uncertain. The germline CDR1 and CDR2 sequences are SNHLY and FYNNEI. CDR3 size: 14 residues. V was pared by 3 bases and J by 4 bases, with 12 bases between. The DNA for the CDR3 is TGTGCCAGCAGTGAGGACCGGACTACCTATGGCTACACCTTC. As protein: CASSEDRTTYGYTF.

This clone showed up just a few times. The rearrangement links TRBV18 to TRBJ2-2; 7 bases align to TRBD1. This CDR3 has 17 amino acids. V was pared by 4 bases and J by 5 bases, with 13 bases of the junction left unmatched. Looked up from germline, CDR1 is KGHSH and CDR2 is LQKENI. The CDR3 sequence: CASSLLPTGLETGELFF. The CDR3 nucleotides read TGTGCCAGCTCACTCCTTCCGACAGGGCTGGAGACCGGGGAGCTGTTTTTT.

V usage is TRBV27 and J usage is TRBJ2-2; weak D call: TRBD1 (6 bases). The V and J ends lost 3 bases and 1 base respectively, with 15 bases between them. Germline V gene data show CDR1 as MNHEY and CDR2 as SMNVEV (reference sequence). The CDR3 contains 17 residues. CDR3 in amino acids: CASSFRTGTQNTGELFF. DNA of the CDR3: TGTGCCAGCAGTTTCCGGACCGGGACACAGAACACCGGGGAGCTGTTTTTT.

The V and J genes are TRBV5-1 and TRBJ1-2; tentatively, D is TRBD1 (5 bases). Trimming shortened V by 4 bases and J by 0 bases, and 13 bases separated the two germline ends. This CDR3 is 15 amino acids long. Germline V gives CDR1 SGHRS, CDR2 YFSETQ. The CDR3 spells CASSERDGTNYGYTF. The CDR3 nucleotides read TGCGCCAGCAGCGAGCGGGACGGTACTAACTATGGCTACACCTTC.

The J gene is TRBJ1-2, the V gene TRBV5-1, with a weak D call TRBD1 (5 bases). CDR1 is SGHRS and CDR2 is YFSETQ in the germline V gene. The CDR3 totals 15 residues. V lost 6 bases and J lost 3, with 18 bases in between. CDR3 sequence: CASTQEPGWYYGYTF. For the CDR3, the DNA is TGCGCCAGCACCCAGGAGCCAGGGTGGTACTATGGCTACACCTTC. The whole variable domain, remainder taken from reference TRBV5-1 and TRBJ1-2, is KAGVTQTPRYLIKTRGQQVTLSCSPISGHRSVSWYQQTPGQGLQFLFEYFSETQRNKGNFPGRFSGRQFSNSRSEMNVSTLELGDSALYLCASTQEPGWYYGYTFGSGTRLTVV.

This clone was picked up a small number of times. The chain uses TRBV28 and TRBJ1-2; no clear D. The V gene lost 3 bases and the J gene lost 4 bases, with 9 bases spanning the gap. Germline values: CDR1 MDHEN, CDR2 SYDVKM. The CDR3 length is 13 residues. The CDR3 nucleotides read TGTGCCAGCAGTTTGTCCGGGGTCTATGGCTACACCTTC. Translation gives CASSLSGVYGYTF.

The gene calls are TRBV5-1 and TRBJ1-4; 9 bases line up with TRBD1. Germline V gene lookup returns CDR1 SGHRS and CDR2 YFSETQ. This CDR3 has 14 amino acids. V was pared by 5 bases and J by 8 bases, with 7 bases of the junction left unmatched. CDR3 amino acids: CASSRDRADEKLFF. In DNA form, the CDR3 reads TGCGCCAGCAGTCGGGACAGGGCTGACGAAAAACTGTTTTTT.

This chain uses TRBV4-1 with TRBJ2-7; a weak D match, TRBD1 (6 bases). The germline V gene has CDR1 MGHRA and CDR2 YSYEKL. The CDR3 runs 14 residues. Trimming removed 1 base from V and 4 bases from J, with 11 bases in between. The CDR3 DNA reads TGCGCCAGCAGCCAAGCCCAAGGACAGTACGAGCAGTACTTC. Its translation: CASSQAQGQYEQYF.

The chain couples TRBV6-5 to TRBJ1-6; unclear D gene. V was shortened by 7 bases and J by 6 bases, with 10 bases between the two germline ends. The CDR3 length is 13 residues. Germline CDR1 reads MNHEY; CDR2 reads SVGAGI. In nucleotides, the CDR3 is TGTGCCAGCAACGGGTTACCTAATTCACCCCTCCACTTT. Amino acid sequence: CASNGLPNSPLHF.

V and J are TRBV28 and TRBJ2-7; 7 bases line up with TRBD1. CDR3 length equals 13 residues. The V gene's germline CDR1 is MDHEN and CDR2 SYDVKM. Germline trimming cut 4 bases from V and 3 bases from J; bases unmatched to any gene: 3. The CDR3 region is CASSWGQSYEQYF. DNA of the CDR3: TGTGCCAGCAGTTGGGGACAGAGCTACGAGCAGTACTTC. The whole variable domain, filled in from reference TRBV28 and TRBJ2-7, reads DVKVTQSSRYLVKRTGEKVFLECVQDMDHENMFWYRQDPGLGLRLIYFSYDVKMKEKGDIPEGYSVSREKKERFSLILESASTNQTSMYLCASSWGQSYEQYFGPGTRLTVT.

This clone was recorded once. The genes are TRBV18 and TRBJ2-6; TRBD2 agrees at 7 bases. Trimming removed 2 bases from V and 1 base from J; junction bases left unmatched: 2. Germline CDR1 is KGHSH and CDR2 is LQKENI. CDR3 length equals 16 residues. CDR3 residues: CASSPRGGSGANVLTF. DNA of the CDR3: TGTGCCAGCTCACCAAGGGGAGGGTCTGGGGCCAACGTCCTGACTTTC.

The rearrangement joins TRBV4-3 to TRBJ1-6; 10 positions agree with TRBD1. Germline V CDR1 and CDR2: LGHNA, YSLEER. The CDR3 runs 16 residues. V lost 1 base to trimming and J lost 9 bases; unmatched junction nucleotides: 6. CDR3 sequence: CASSQATGGAGSPLHF. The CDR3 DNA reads TGCGCCAGCAGCCAAGCGACAGGGGGCGCCGGTTCACCCCTCCACTTT.

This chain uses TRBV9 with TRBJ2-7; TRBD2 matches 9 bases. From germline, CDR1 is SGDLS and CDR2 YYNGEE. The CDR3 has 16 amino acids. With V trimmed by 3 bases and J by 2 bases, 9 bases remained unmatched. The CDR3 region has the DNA TGTGCCAGCAGCGGTTACAAAGCGGGGGGACCCTACGAGCAGTACTTC. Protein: CASSGYKAGGPYEQYF.

The CDR3 nucleotides read TGTGCCAGCAAAAGGGGGCTGAACACTGAAGCTTTCTTT. Translated, it gives CASKRGLNTEAFF. The gene calls are TRBV6-5 and TRBJ1-1; TRBD1 matches at 7 bases. V shed 7 bases and J 0 bases; nucleotides not matched to a gene: 2. Germline loops: CDR1 MNHEY, CDR2 SVGAGI. The CDR3 has 13 amino acids.